This T cell receptor (beta chain) appears in the sequencing data of a study of blood T cell repertoires in COVID-19. Study-wide background: The samples span acute and convalescent COVID-19 from the United States, Italy and Spain. PBMCs, B-cell-depleted T cells, or T cells were the source of the cDNA or gDNA that made up the material.

Trimming left V 6 bases short and J 0 bases short, with 21 bases between. The CDR3 runs 18 residues. The V gene's germline CDR1 is MNHEY and CDR2 SVGEGT. In this sample, this clone turned up a few times. How the authors handled the data: It was from reference gene primer amplification that nucleated cell counts were estimated. This table comes from immunoSEQ multiplex PCR, and its TCRdb copy is limited to in-frame clones, with some not included. V and J calls and clone size come straight from that table; D and trimming were deduced from the DNA. This repertoire shows some 56,000 clones, 81% found once; its top ten account for roughly 28%.

The material sequenced was peripheral blood. The rearrangement joins TRBV6-2 or TRBV6-3 to TRBJ2-4, with a possible D match to TRBD2 (6 bases). This sequence originates from a woman over 75 with active or convalescent COVID-19. The CDR3 region is CASSRSGGTTIAKNIQYF. Written as DNA, the CDR3 is TGTGCCAGCAGCCGATCCGGGGGAACGACAATAGCCAAAAACATTCAGTACTTC.